The text below deals with one T cell receptor beta chain. V shed 1 base and J shed 11 bases, with 9 bases lying between them. Germline values: CDR1 LGHNA, CDR2 YSLEER. The CDR3 is 12 residues long. Survey-level TCR beta sequencing used the immunoSEQ assay. Here immunoSEQ multiplex PCR was the method, and the copy in TCRdb shows in-frame clones only, minus some. Of about 68,000 clones detected, 93% appear once; the ten largest clones hold roughly 4%. The TCR originated in a man aged 35 to 55 with rheumatoid arthritis. The sequenced material came from PBMCs. The chain has TRBV4-3 and TRBJ2-1; no clear D gene. This CDR3 reads CASSQGENKQFF. The CDR3 nucleotides are TGCGCCAGCAGCCAAGGGGAAAACAAGCAGTTCTTC.